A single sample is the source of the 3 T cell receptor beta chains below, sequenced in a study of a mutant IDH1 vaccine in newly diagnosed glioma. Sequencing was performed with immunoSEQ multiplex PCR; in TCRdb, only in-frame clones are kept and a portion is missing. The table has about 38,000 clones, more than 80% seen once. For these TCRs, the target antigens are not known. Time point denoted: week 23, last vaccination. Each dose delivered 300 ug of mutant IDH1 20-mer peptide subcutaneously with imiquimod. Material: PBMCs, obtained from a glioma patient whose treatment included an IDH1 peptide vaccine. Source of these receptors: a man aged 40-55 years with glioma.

CDR3 DNA sequence: TGTGCCTGGAGTGTCGGTCACTCTGGAAACACCATATATTTT. This codes for CAWSVGHSGNTIYF. The rearrangement joins TRBV30 to TRBJ1-3; no firm D call. The CDR3 consists of 14 residues. Germline-derived CDR1 and CDR2 are GTSNPN and SVGIG (reference sequence). V dropped 0 bases and J dropped 0 bases, with 6 bases sitting between them.

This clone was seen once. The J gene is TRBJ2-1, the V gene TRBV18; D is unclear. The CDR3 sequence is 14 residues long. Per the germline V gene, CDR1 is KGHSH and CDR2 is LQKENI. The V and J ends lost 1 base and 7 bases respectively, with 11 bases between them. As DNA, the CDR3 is TGTGCCAGCTCACCACTGGGGTCTCGGAATGAGCAGTTCTTC. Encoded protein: CASSPLGSRNEQFF. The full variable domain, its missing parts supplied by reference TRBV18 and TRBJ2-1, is NAGVMQNPRHLVRRRGQEARLRCSPMKGHSHVYWYRQLPEEGLKFMVYLQKENIIDESGMPKERFSAEFPKEGPSILRIQQVVRGDSAAYFCASSPLGSRNEQFFGPGTRLTVL.

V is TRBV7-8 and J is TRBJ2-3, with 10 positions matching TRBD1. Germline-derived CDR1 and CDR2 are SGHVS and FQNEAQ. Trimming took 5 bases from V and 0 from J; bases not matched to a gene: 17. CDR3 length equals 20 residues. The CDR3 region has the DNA TGTGCCAGCAGCCAACCACGGGACAGGGGTATATCCTTAAGCACAGATACGCAGTATTTT. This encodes CASSQPRDRGISLSTDTQYF.